The following is a T cell receptor (beta chain) sequence with its context. Trimming took 10 bases from V and 2 from J; bases not matched to a gene: 10. The CDR3 length is 14 residues. Germline lookup yields CDR1 ENHRY and CDR2 SYGVKD. This sample was included in a study of shared T cell receptors in the human thymus. The repertoire was sequenced with immunoSEQ multiplex PCR; TCRdb's copy has only in-frame clones and lacks some. The sample contains about 730,000 clones, 80% to 90% of which appear only once. The same specimen was also included in a second study, on human thymus T cells. From that second work: Thymus tissue for the work was resected from patients undergoing corrective heart surgery. Biased V and J segment usage appeared in thymus and peripheral blood.

This clonotype was obtained from a girl younger than two with a congenital heart defect. The chain recombines TRBV10-3 with TRBJ2-5; TRBD1 aligns across 7 bases. Sequenced: thymocytes. The CDR3 nucleotides read TGTGCCACGGCGACAGGGCTAGATCAAGAGACCCAGTACTTC. Translated: CATATGLDQETQYF.